The clone carrying this T cell receptor (beta chain) occurred once. The antigen is undetermined. This sample is part of a study of high-grade serous ovarian cancer treatment subgroups. Across the whole study: Each sample yielded on average roughly 7,500 unique TCR beta rearrangements from about 15,000 reads. Study conclusions and caveats: Tumors within one patient showed repertoire similarity of 0.11 to 0.79.

The tumor samples were collected prior to definitive surgery or chemotherapy. This CDR3 is 17 amino acids long. Germline assignment: CDR1 KGHSH and CDR2 LQKENI. With 1 base clipped from V and 6 bases from J, the junction kept 5 bases outside the gene matches. Clones were sequenced by immunoSEQ multiplex PCR, and TCRdb holds only the in-frame ones, with some missing. The table includes a few thousand clones, 55% to 80% detected once. The chain employs TRBV18 and TRBJ2-1, with 14 nucleotides matching TRBD2. The sequence was obtained from a human donor with high-grade serous ovarian cancer. Sequencing input: tumor tissue. The CDR3 nucleotides are TGTGCCAGCTCACCACAATTGGGACTAGCGGGAGTCAATGAGCAGTTCTTC. This codes for CASSPQLGLAGVNEQFF.